This T cell receptor (beta chain) was captured in a study of blood T cell repertoires in COVID-19. V shed 0 bases and J shed 1 base, with 11 bases lying between them. The CDR3 spans 16 residues. CDR1 is SGHRS and CDR2 is YFSETQ in the germline V gene. This clone was found once. Some clones are missing from TCRdb's copy, which holds only in-frame ones; the method was immunoSEQ multiplex PCR. The sample shows about 290,000 clones, 89% of them seen only once. This clonotype originated in a woman aged 40 to 55 who had recovered from COVID-19. Sequenced material: PBMCs or T cells enriched from blood (not recorded which). The genes are TRBV5-1 and TRBJ2-1; D is undetermined. The CDR3 coding sequence is TGCGCCAGCAGCTTGGCCGGGTTTATGTCCTACAATGAGCAGTTCTTC. As protein: CASSLAGFMSYNEQFF.